The rows below give T cell receptor beta chains drawn from one sample of a study of blood T cell repertoires in COVID-19. The table came from immunoSEQ multiplex PCR; TCRdb's copy has only in-frame clones and leaves some out. This sample has fewer than 700,000 clones, with about 89% found just once. Source material: peripheral blood. Receptors originate from a woman aged 45-59 years with COVID-19, enrolled during active disease. Each CDR3 is given with its conserved first and last residue. Fields, in order: V gene, J gene, CDR3 protein.

V gene: TRBV20-1
J gene: TRBJ1-3
CDR3 protein: CSARGGEVGGF

V gene: TRBV6-2/TRBV6-3
J gene: TRBJ1-6
CDR3 protein: CASSSGTDNSPLHF

V gene: TRBV2
J gene: TRBJ2-7
CDR3 protein: CASSELGLAGTYEQYF

V gene: TRBV30
J gene: TRBJ2-7
CDR3 protein: CAWRREYYEQYF

V gene: TRBV9
J gene: TRBJ1-2
CDR3 protein: CASSPRDRAAFTGYTF

V gene: TRBV5-1
J gene: TRBJ1-2
CDR3 protein: CASSFAGTGPSLYGYTF

V gene: TRBV2
J gene: TRBJ2-5
CDR3 protein: CASSGAAQQETQYF

V gene: TRBV3-1/TRBV3-2
J gene: TRBJ1-5
CDR3 protein: CASSQQGSQPQHF

V gene: TRBV27
J gene: TRBJ2-3
CDR3 protein: CASSLWTSGATDTQYF

V gene: TRBV30
J gene: TRBJ2-1
CDR3 protein: CAWSVGREDEQFF

V gene: TRBV27
J gene: TRBJ1-4
CDR3 protein: CASSTHGGREKLFF

V gene: TRBV5-1
J gene: TRBJ1-2
CDR3 protein: CASSLQHPRDGYTF

V gene: TRBV3-1/TRBV3-2
J gene: TRBJ2-2
CDR3 protein: CASDRGTGELFF

V gene: TRBV4-1
J gene: TRBJ2-1
CDR3 protein: CASSQGLAPYNEQFF

V gene: TRBV7-9
J gene: TRBJ1-1
CDR3 protein: CASSLAFGGEAFF

V gene: TRBV7-2
J gene: TRBJ2-3
CDR3 protein: CASSLGLAGGLDTQYF

V gene: TRBV5-1
J gene: TRBJ2-1
CDR3 protein: CASSLNRGLLYNEQFF

V gene: TRBV5-1
J gene: TRBJ1-1
CDR3 protein: CASSWLTRGGLNTEAFF

V gene: TRBV27
J gene: TRBJ1-4
CDR3 protein: CASSGHAGLREKLFF

V gene: TRBV6-5
J gene: TRBJ2-7
CDR3 protein: CASSLTGVEQYF

V gene: TRBV6-5
J gene: TRBJ1-1
CDR3 protein: CAAGGMDFEAFF

V gene: TRBV9
J gene: TRBJ2-2
CDR3 protein: CASSKASNTGELFF

V gene: TRBV4-1
J gene: TRBJ2-7
CDR3 protein: CASSPNGRVWYF

V gene: TRBV30
J gene: TRBJ2-7
CDR3 protein: CAWSHSTGGEQYF

V gene: TRBV28
J gene: TRBJ2-7
CDR3 protein: CASSVTSGGVYF